Listed here are 9 T cell receptor beta chains from one sample, sequenced in a study of cytomegalovirus exposure and HLA in healthy donors. TCRdb's table, derived via immunoSEQ multiplex PCR, lists solely in-frame clones and lacks some. Of 130,000 to 150,000 clones detected, 80% to 90% appear once; the ten largest clones hold less than 5.5%. Sequencing was carried out using PBMCs. The receptors originated from a man aged 18-30 years in good health and CMV-seropositive.

This rearrangement joins TRBV18 to TRBJ1-3, with D perhaps matching TRBD1 (6 bases). Trimming removed 3 bases at V and 6 bases at J, with 18 bases between. The CDR3 runs 16 residues. The germline V gene encodes CDR1 KGHSH and CDR2 LQKENI. The CDR3 is CASSPRTVGVENTIYF. The DNA of the CDR3 is TGTGCCAGCTCACCCCGGACAGTGGGGGTCGAAAACACCATATATTTT.

CDR3 coding DNA: TGTGCCAGCAGCCGGAACAGGGGGGGCTACACCTTC. This encodes CASSRNRGGYTF. The rearrangement uses TRBV11-2 and TRBJ1-2; 8 bases are a match to TRBD1. The junction had 4 bases not matched to a gene; V was cut back by 5 bases and J by 8 bases. CDR1 is SGHAT and CDR2 is FQNNGV in the germline V gene. The length of the CDR3 is 12 residues.

This chain connects TRBV11-2 to TRBJ1-1; D remains ambiguous. The CDR3 has 14 amino acids. CDR1 is SGHAT and CDR2 is FQNNGV in the germline V gene. The ends were cut back, 4 bases at V and 5 bases at J, with 14 bases in the middle. CDR3 in DNA: TGTGCCAGCAGCTCCTACTCTCGAGGGACTGAAGCTTTCTTT. The encoded protein is CASSSYSRGTEAFF. The whole variable domain, filled in from reference TRBV11-2 and TRBJ1-1, reads EAGVAQSPRYKIIEKRQSVAFWCNPISGHATLYWYQQILGQGPKLLIQFQNNGVVDDSQLPKDRFSAERLKGVDSTLKIQPAKLEDSAVYLCASSSYSRGTEAFFGQGTRLTVV.

V is TRBV10-3 and J is TRBJ1-1, with 10 bases matching TRBD1. Germline V gene lookup returns CDR1 ENHRY and CDR2 SYGVKD. The CDR3 totals 14 residues. V was pared by 6 bases and J by 5 bases, with 6 bases of the junction left unmatched. The CDR3 DNA reads TGTGCCATCAGCCCAGACAGGGGGCAGACTGAAGCTTTCTTT. This codes for CAISPDRGQTEAFF.

The chain carries TRBV5-1 and TRBJ1-1; the D is unclear. This CDR3 is built from 12 residues. Deletions cut 0 bases from V and 11 bases from J, with 11 bases between. Germline CDR1 SGHRS, CDR2 YFSETQ. The CDR3 loop reads CASSLVSGDAFF. Here the CDR3 DNA reads TGCGCCAGCAGCTTGGTGTCCGGAGACGCTTTCTTT.

The chain recombines TRBV6-5 with TRBJ1-1; D is unresolved. The CDR3 is 14 residues long. Trimming cost V 0 bases and J 8 bases, with 13 bases left between them. Looked up from germline, CDR1 is MNHEY and CDR2 is SVGAGI. The DNA for the CDR3 is TGTGCCAGCAGTTACTCCGGCTCTGCGAGGGAAGCTTTCTTT. It translates to CASSYSGSAREAFF.

This clone was detected only a few times. The rearrangement links TRBV14 to TRBJ1-2; 9 bases match TRBD1. Trimming removed 3 bases from V and 4 bases from J; junction bases left unmatched: 0. Germline-derived CDR1 and CDR2 are SGHDN and FVKESK. This CDR3 contains 13 residues. The CDR3 sequence: CASSQDRGYGYTF. CDR3 DNA sequence: TGTGCCAGCAGCCAGGACAGGGGCTATGGCTACACCTTC.

The chain is built from TRBV6-6 and TRBJ1-2, with D unresolved. Trimming removed 4 bases at V and 7 bases at J, with 19 bases between. Per the germline V gene, CDR1 is MNHNY and CDR2 is SVGAGI (reference sequence). The CDR3 runs 15 residues. CDR3 nucleotides: TGTGCCAGCAGTTCATTAAGGGAGGGAACGAGTGGCTACACCTTC. As protein: CASSSLREGTSGYTF.

This chain links TRBV7-6 with TRBJ2-7; TRBD1 agrees at 8 bases. J lost 1 base, V lost 1 base, and 3 bases had no gene match. Germline values: CDR1 SGHVS, CDR2 FNYEAQ. The CDR3 consists of 15 residues. CDR3 DNA: TGTGCCAGCAGCTTAGGACAGGGGTTTTCCTACGAGCAGTACTTC. Amino acid sequence: CASSLGQGFSYEQYF.